The 15 T cell receptor beta chains reported below all come from one sample, sequenced in a study of T cells in Graves' hyperthyroidism and ophthalmopathy. Authors of the study amplified TCR beta CDR3 regions from RNA transcripts. The TCR CDR3 first-round RT-PCR relied on the HTBI primer set. Using its own MiXCR run on the multiplex PCR reads, TCRdb lists one record per CDR3 protein. The table records about 360,000 distinct CDR3 sequences, less than 15% of them present only once. The sequencing input was blood. The receptors come from a woman younger than 35 with Graves' hyperthyroidism.

This clonotype was observed many times. This chain uses TRBV6-1 with TRBJ2-3, with TRBD1 as a possible D gene (6 bases). V was trimmed by 7 bases and J by 0 bases, leaving 14 bases between them. The CDR3 is made up of 15 amino acids. CDR1 and CDR2 (germline): MNHNS, SASEGT. CDR3 region: CASKKFGQSTDTQYF. In DNA form, the CDR3 reads TGTGCCAGCAAGAAATTCGGACAGAGCACAGATACGCAGTATTTT.

The V gene is TRBV7-9, the J gene TRBJ2-1, with TRBD1 matching over 7 bases. V trimming: 3 bases; J trimming: 5 bases; junction bases outside the gene matches: 4. The CDR3 loop spans 14 amino acids. Germline assignment: CDR1 SEHNR and CDR2 FQNEAQ (reference sequence). This CDR3 reads CASSLRQGDNEQFF. The CDR3 nucleotides read TGTGCCAGCAGCTTGCGACAGGGAGACAATGAGCAGTTCTTC.

V usage is TRBV19 and J usage is TRBJ1-5, with D maybe TRBD1 (5 bases). V was trimmed by 2 bases and J by 4 bases, leaving 18 bases between them. Germline assignment: CDR1 LNHDA and CDR2 SQIVND (reference sequence). The CDR3 length is 17 residues. CDR3 coding DNA: TGTGCCAGTAGTATAAATCGCGGGAGGGGAAGAAATCAGCCCCAGCATTTT. Translating gives CASSINRGRGRNQPQHF.

This clonotype was observed at least ten times. V and J are TRBV4-3 and TRBJ2-7; D perhaps matches TRBD2 (6 bases). CDR1 is LGHNA and CDR2 is YSLEER in the germline V gene. This CDR3 is 15 amino acids long. Trimming removed 5 bases from V and 6 bases from J, with 20 bases in between. The CDR3 is CASSSSPRRVAEQYF. The CDR3, as DNA: TGCGCCAGCAGCTCCTCTCCGAGGAGGGTAGCCGAGCAGTACTTC.

This clonotype was seen many times. The rearrangement joins TRBV27 to TRBJ2-1, with D perhaps TRBD1 or TRBD2 (5 bases each). From germline, CDR1 is MNHEY and CDR2 SMNVEV (reference sequence). The CDR3 runs 14 residues. V was clipped by 8 bases and J by 10 bases, with 21 bases between them. CDR3 region: CASEALPGGGEQFF. The CDR3 DNA is TGTGCCAGCGAGGCCCTCCCCGGTGGGGGAGAGCAGTTCTTC.

This clonotype was detected many times. The V and J genes are TRBV20-1 and TRBJ2-1, with D maybe TRBD1 (6 bases). Germline CDR1 and CDR2: DFQATT and SNEGSKA (reference sequence). The CDR3 contains 14 residues. With 5 bases removed from V and 0 bases from J, the gap between germline ends came to 11 bases. For the CDR3, the DNA is TGCAGTGCTCGGACAGCCGCCTCCTACAATGAGCAGTTCTTC. Translated: CSARTAASYNEQFF.

The chain is built from TRBV5-6 and TRBJ2-7; D remains ambiguous. This CDR3 has 11 residues. Germline CDR1 and CDR2: SGHDT and YYEEEE. Trimming took 4 bases from V and 5 from J, leaving 7 bases between them. This CDR3 is CASSLYDEQYF. The CDR3 bases are TGTGCCAGCAGCCTATATGACGAGCAGTACTTC.

V is TRBV10-3 and J is TRBJ2-7; unclear D gene. Germline V lookup: CDR1 ENHRY, CDR2 SYGVKD. V was clipped by 2 bases and J by 2 bases, with 13 bases between them. CDR3 length: 15 residues. CDR3 sequence: CAISESPRSTYEQYF. In nucleotides, the CDR3 is TGTGCCATCAGTGAGAGTCCGAGGAGCACCTACGAGCAGTACTTC.

The chain recombines TRBV29-1 with TRBJ2-6, with 7 bases lining up with TRBD1. The germline gives CDR1 SQVTM, CDR2 ANQGSEA. The CDR3 sequence is 16 residues long. Trimming removed 0 bases from V and 3 bases from J; junction bases left unmatched: 5. CDR3 DNA sequence: TGCAGCGTTGAAGATCTAGGGGGCTTTGGGGCCAACGTCCTGACTTTC. As protein: CSVEDLGGFGANVLTF.

The rearrangement joins TRBV2 to TRBJ1-1; D unresolved. The germline V and J ends were trimmed by 3 bases and 0 bases, with 8 bases remaining between them. Germline CDR1 reads SNHLY; CDR2 reads FYNNEI. This CDR3 is 14 amino acids long. The CDR3 DNA is TGTGCCAGCAGTGACAACTATATGAACACTGAAGCTTTCTTT. Protein product: CASSDNYMNTEAFF.

This chain connects TRBV9 to TRBJ1-1; 7 positions match TRBD1. The germline V gene has CDR1 SGDLS and CDR2 YYNGEE. With 4 bases clipped from V and 3 bases from J, the junction kept 12 bases outside the gene matches. The CDR3 totals 16 residues. The CDR3 region is CASSPSGTVEYTEAFF. The CDR3 DNA is TGTGCCAGCAGCCCTTCCGGGACAGTGGAGTACACTGAAGCTTTCTTT.

The rearrangement uses TRBV2 and TRBJ2-1; TRBD1 matches 9 bases. CDR3 size: 13 residues. V trimming: 6 bases; J trimming: 5 bases; junction bases outside the gene matches: 2. Germline CDR1 SNHLY, CDR2 FYNNEI. Here the CDR3 DNA reads TGTGCCAGCAGACAGGGGGCGAACAATGAGCAGTTCTTC. Protein sequence: CASRQGANNEQFF. The variable domain in full, completed from reference TRBV2 and TRBJ2-1, reads EPEVTQTPSHQVTQMGQEVILRCVPISNHLYFYWYRQILGQKVEFLVSFYNNEISEKSEIFDDQFSVERPDGSNFTLKIRSTKLEDSAMYFCASRQGANNEQFFGPGTRLTVL.

The rearrangement links TRBV20-1 to TRBJ1-2, with 8 bases that match TRBD1. This CDR3 contains 13 residues. From germline, CDR1 is DFQATT and CDR2 SNEGSKA (reference sequence). J was trimmed by 6 bases and V by 6 bases; bases with no gene match: 9. The CDR3 here is CSAHQTGVDGYTF. CDR3 nucleotides: TGCAGTGCACACCAGACAGGGGTAGATGGCTACACCTTC.

The V call is TRBV5-1, the J call TRBJ2-7; 14 nucleotides agree with TRBD2. The V and J ends lost 1 base and 6 bases, in that order; junction bases with no gene match: 15. The germline CDR1 and CDR2 sequences are SGHRS and YFSETQ. The CDR3 length is 19 residues. The CDR3 sequence is CASSLRASGTSGSGGEQYF. Here the CDR3 DNA reads TGCGCCAGCAGCTTGAGGGCCTCCGGGACTAGCGGGAGCGGAGGCGAGCAGTACTTC.

This clonotype was seen many times. The CDR3 loop reads CSVASGTGGNQPQHF. In nucleotides, the CDR3 is TGCAGCGTTGCCTCCGGGACAGGGGGCAATCAGCCCCAGCATTTT. The V gene is TRBV29-1, the J gene TRBJ1-5; 10 bases agree with TRBD1. V lost 4 bases to trimming and J lost 2 bases; unmatched junction nucleotides: 5. Germline loops: CDR1 SQVTM, CDR2 ANQGSEA. The CDR3 has 15 residues. Using reference TRBV29-1 and TRBJ1-5 for the parts outside the CDR3, the full variable domain is SAVISQKPSRDICQRGTSLTIQCQVDSQVTMMFWYRQQPGQSLTLIATANQGSEATYESGFVIDKFPISRPNLTFSTLTVSNMSPEDSSIYLCSVASGTGGNQPQHFGDGTRLSIL.